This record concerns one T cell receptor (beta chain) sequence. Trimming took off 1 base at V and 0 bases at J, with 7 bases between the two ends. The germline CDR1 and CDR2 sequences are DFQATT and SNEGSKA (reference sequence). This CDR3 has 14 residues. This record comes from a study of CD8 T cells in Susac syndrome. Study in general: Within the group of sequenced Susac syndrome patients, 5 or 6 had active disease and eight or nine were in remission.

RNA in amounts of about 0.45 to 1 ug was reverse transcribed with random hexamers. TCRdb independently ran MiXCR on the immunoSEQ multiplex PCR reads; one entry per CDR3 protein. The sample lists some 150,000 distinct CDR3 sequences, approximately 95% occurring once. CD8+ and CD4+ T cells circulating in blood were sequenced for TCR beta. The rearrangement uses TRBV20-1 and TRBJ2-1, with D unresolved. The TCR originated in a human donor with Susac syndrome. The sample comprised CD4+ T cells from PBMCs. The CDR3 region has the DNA TGCAGTGCTAGAGGGACGCGCTCCTACAATGAGCAGTTCTTC. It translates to CSARGTRSYNEQFF.